The entry below gives a single T cell receptor beta chain sequence along with its context. Germline V lookup: CDR1 SGHRS, CDR2 YFSETQ. The CDR3 is 14 residues long. The V end was cut by 0 bases, the J end by 4 bases, with 11 bases between. Two negative PCRs, clearance, or symptom resolution were required of recovered Cohort 3 donors. Assay used: immunoSEQ multiplex PCR; TCRdb lists only in-frame clones, some missing. The table lists some 530,000 clones, 80% to 90% of them singletons, with roughly 8.5% in the top ten. This specimen belongs to a study of blood T cell repertoires in COVID-19. The sequence was collected from a woman aged 55 to 70 who had recovered from COVID-19. The rearrangement links TRBV5-1 to TRBJ2-7; maybe TRBD2 (6 bases). The sample was PBMCs or T cells enriched from blood (not recorded which). The CDR3 DNA follows: TGCGCCAGCAGCTTGGATATAGGGAGGTACGAGCAGTACTTC. Protein sequence: CASSLDIGRYEQYF. Filled out from reference TRBV5-1 and TRBJ2-7, the complete variable domain reads KAGVTQTPRYLIKTRGQQVTLSCSPISGHRSVSWYQQTPGQGLQFLFEYFSETQRNKGNFPGRFSGRQFSNSRSEMNVSTLELGDSALYLCASSLDIGRYEQYFGPGTRLTVT.